A single TCR beta chain is shown here with its context. Profiling relied on immunoSEQ multiplex PCR, and the TCRdb table lists in-frame clones only, not all of them. The table shows a few hundred thousand clones, with about 85% occurring only once. The data stem from a study of blood T cell repertoires in COVID-19. Looking at the study overall: Italy, Spain and the United States were the sources of the convalescent and acute COVID-19 samples.

Trimming left V 4 bases short and J 4 bases short, with 13 bases between. Germline V gene lookup returns CDR1 MDHEN and CDR2 SYDVKM. This CDR3 has 14 residues. What was sequenced was PBMCs or T cells enriched from blood (not recorded which). This TCR came from a woman aged 25 to 45 who had recovered from COVID-19. This chain connects TRBV28 to TRBJ1-2; D is perhaps TRBD1 (5 bases). In DNA, the CDR3 is TGTGCCAGCAGTTACCAGACAGCACTCTATGGCTACACCTTC. Translation gives CASSYQTALYGYTF.